This T cell receptor (beta chain) was sequenced in a study of blood T cell repertoires in COVID-19. Study information: Sources were T cells, B-cell-depleted T cells, or PBMCs; the material itself was cDNA or gDNA.

Using immunoSEQ multiplex PCR, the repertoire was profiled, and TCRdb retains in-frame clones only, with some absent. The sample has 250,000 to 350,000 clones, approximately 89% seen once. Trimming removed 2 bases from V and 6 bases from J, with 8 bases in between. This CDR3 spans 13 amino acids. Germline V gene data show CDR1 as WSHSY and CDR2 as SAAADI. The sequence was obtained from a woman in her fifties or sixties with acute or convalescent COVID-19. This chain connects TRBV10-2 to TRBJ1-5; no reliable D call. Sequenced input: peripheral blood. This CDR3 is CASSERWSQPQHF. As DNA, the CDR3 is TGCGCCAGCAGTGAGAGGTGGAGTCAGCCCCAGCATTTT.